A selection of T cell receptor beta chains follows, all from one sample in a study of T cell responses to AZD1222 COVID-19 vaccine. The repertoire was sequenced with immunoSEQ multiplex PCR; TCRdb's copy has only in-frame clones and lacks some. This sample has more than 95,000 clones; approximately 88% occur once, and the top ten carry around 9%. This specimen consisted of peripheral blood, obtained on day 0 of AZD1222 vaccination. The receptors were gathered from an adult in good health. Both conserved end residues are part of each CDR3. A D gene is named only where the DNA matches it firmly. Expanded clones get a size class; other rows say once, few or many, or leave the size out.

CDR3 protein	CDR3 DNA	CDR3 length	D gene	J gene	V gene	clone size
CASSEEGVSSYEQYF	TGTGCCAGCAGTGAAGAGGGGGTCAGCTCCTACGAGCAGTACTTC	15	.	TRBJ2-7	TRBV2	.
CASKRTVFHNSPLHF	TGTGCCAGCAAGAGGACAGTTTTCCATAATTCACCCCTCCACTTT	15	.	TRBJ1-6	TRBV27	.
CASSGLAGNNEQFF	TGTGCCAGCAGTGGACTAGCGGGGAACAATGAGCAGTTCTTC	14	TRBD2	TRBJ2-1	TRBV6-4	.
CASRGVGYNEQFF	TGTGCCAGCAGGGGGGTGGGGTACAATGAGCAGTTCTTC	13	.	TRBJ2-1	TRBV4-2	.
CASSQGTGELFF	TGTGCCAGCAGCCAAGGAACCGGGGAGCTGTTTTTT	12	.	TRBJ2-2	TRBV3-1/TRBV3-2	.
CASSPRTAGNTEAFF	TGCGCCAGCAGCCCGCGGACAGCGGGGAACACTGAAGCTTTCTTT	15	.	TRBJ1-1	TRBV4-3	few
CASSYGTSYEQYF	TGTGCCAGCAGTTACGGGACTTCTTACGAGCAGTACTTC	13	.	TRBJ2-7	TRBV27	.
CASSPGSSPLHF	TGTGCCAGCTCACCGGGGAGTTCACCCCTCCACTTT	12	.	TRBJ1-6	TRBV18	.
CASSQRGGEKLFF	TGTGCCAGCAGCCAGAGGGGGGGTGAAAAACTGTTTTTT	13	.	TRBJ1-4	TRBV3-1/TRBV3-2	.
CASKREVTEAFF	TGTGCCAGCAAGAGGGAGGTGACTGAAGCTTTCTTT	12	.	TRBJ1-1	TRBV7-9	.
CAWSGESNYGYTF	TGTGCCTGGAGTGGGGAGTCCAACTATGGCTACACCTTC	13	.	TRBJ1-2	TRBV30	.
CASSEHPGDGVDEQYF	TGTGCCAGCAGTGAACACCCAGGGGATGGGGTAGACGAGCAGTACTTC	16	.	TRBJ2-7	TRBV6-1	.
CASSPPRLYNEQFF	TGTGCCAGCTCACCACCCAGGCTCTACAATGAGCAGTTCTTC	14	.	TRBJ2-1	TRBV18	.
CASSQGLSFMNTEAFF	TGTGCCAGCAGCCAAGGGCTCTCGTTTATGAACACTGAAGCTTTCTTT	16	.	TRBJ1-1	TRBV14	few
CASSYRLTSYNSPLHF	TGTGCCAGCAGTTACAGACTAACCTCCTATAATTCACCCCTCCACTTT	16	.	TRBJ1-6	TRBV6-2/TRBV6-3	.
CASSLGMSPEAFF	TGTGCCAGCAGTTTAGGGATGTCCCCTGAAGCTTTCTTT	13	.	TRBJ1-1	TRBV12-3/TRBV12-4	.
CASAWTGMGYTF	TGTGCCAGTGCCTGGACAGGGATGGGCTACACCTTC	12	TRBD1	TRBJ1-2	TRBV19	.
CASSFGGSGNTIYF	TGTGCCAGCAGTTTTGGAGGTTCTGGAAACACCATATATTTT	14	.	TRBJ1-3	TRBV6-5	.